What follows describes a single T cell receptor (beta chain). The antigen is unknown. The data derive from a study of OX40 agonist ivuxolimab in advanced cancers. In the study overall: Patients were infused with ivuxolimab every 2 weeks at 0.01 to 10 mg/kg. Findings and caveats of the study: Expanded peripheral T cells had an undetermined antigen specificity.

Measured with immunoSEQ multiplex PCR; TCRdb has only the in-frame clones, and not every one. Of approximately 72,000 clones detected, approximately 80% appear once; the ten largest clones hold under 2%. This specimen was CD4+ or CD8+ T cells sorted from blood, taken in a trial of the OX40 agonist ivuxolimab. The source is an adult with an advanced solid tumor such as melanoma, head and neck, liver or kidney cancer.

The DNA of the CDR3 is TGTGCCAGCAGTTTAACGTTCTCTGGGGCCAACGTCCTGACTTTC. The encoded protein is CASSLTFSGANVLTF. The chain uses TRBV28 and TRBJ2-6; D gene unclear. The CDR3 contains 15 residues. Germline CDR1 is MDHEN and CDR2 is SYDVKM. V was trimmed by 2 bases and J by 0 bases, leaving 5 bases between them.